Listed here are 16 T cell receptor beta chains from one sample, sequenced in a study of T-cell reconstitution after alpha-beta-depleted transplantation in children listed by TCRdb under 2016. The library was built by means of PCR. Sequenced on an Illumina HiSeq 2500. Molecular barcoding was employed in the preparation of TCR libraries, with unique molecular identifiers being used to normalize TCRbeta repertoire quantification. TCRdb reanalyzed the raw reads on its own, using fastp at Q25 for trimming and MiXCR for clone calling, and kept in-frame beta chains. Each entry is one CDR3 protein sequence, shown with its most common DNA and genes. The sample yields about 170,000 distinct CDR3 sequences; approximately 12% were counted once. Under 15% of the sample lies in the top ten. Interpreted using the paper, the treatment or condition label stands for: allogeneic hematopoietic cell transplantation with graft depleted of TCRalphabeta T cells and CD19 B cells.

The sample was PBMCs, taken before TCRalphabeta/CD19-depleted stem cell transplant. The receptors derive from a boy younger than 10 with acute myeloid leukemia, due to receive a stem cell transplant.

This clonotype showed up many times. This sequence joins TRBV20-1 and TRBJ2-7; D gene uncertain. Trimming pared 3 bases from V and 5 bases from J, leaving 8 bases between. CDR3 length: 11 amino acids. The germline V gene has CDR1 DFQATT and CDR2 SNEGSKA (reference sequence). CDR3 amino acids: CSASPRDEQYF. DNA for the CDR3: TGCAGTGCTAGCCCGAGAGACGAGCAGTACTTC.

This clonotype was counted ten times or more. This chain links TRBV29-1 with TRBJ2-4, with D maybe TRBD2 (7 bases). Germline CDR1 and CDR2: SQVTM and ANQGSEA. The germline V and J ends were trimmed by 2 bases and 4 bases, with 21 bases remaining between them. The CDR3 sequence is 17 residues long. The CDR3 DNA sequence: TGCAGCGTTGAACCTAGGGGGGGTCCCGTGGGGAAAAACATTCAGTACTTC. Translating gives CSVEPRGGPVGKNIQYF.

The V gene is TRBV28, the J gene TRBJ2-7; 13 nucleotides line up with TRBD2. This CDR3 is built from 18 residues. Germline CDR1 is MDHEN and CDR2 is SYDVKM. V was clipped by 5 bases and J by 4 bases; unmatched bases: 14. CDR3 coding DNA: TGTGCCAGCAGTCCTCGGACTAGCGGGAGTGTCTTAACGTACGAGCAGTACTTC. Protein sequence: CASSPRTSGSVLTYEQYF.

This clonotype was counted many times. The CDR3 nucleotides read TGTGCCAGCAGCAAGGAGGGACTCCAGTCGGCTTTCTTT. Translation gives CASSKEGLQSAFF. The rearrangement joins TRBV7-9 to TRBJ1-1; perhaps TRBD1 as D (5 bases). V shed 5 bases and J shed 11 bases, with 18 bases lying between them. CDR3 length equals 13 residues. The germline V gene has CDR1 SEHNR and CDR2 FQNEAQ (reference sequence).

This clonotype occurred a few times. V gene TRBV30 combines with J gene TRBJ2-2; D is unclear. Germline V CDR1 and CDR2: GTSNPN, SVGIG (reference sequence). V was trimmed by 1 base and J by 5 bases, leaving 8 bases between them. This CDR3 has 13 amino acids. CDR3 sequence: CAWSGSLTGELFF. The DNA of the CDR3 is TGTGCCTGGAGTGGAAGTTTAACCGGGGAGCTGTTTTTT.

Only a few counts were recorded for this clonotype. A much larger clone sits a single nucleotide away, making a read error possible. The chain uses TRBV7-6 and TRBJ2-1; unclear D gene. The germline V gene has CDR1 SGHVS and CDR2 FNYEAQ. Trimming took off 5 bases at V and 5 bases at J, with 4 bases between the two ends. The CDR3 totals 11 residues. CDR3 bases: TGTGCCAGCAGCATAAACAATGAGCAGTTCTTC. Translated, it gives CASSINNEQFF.

Points on this clonotype: It may be a read error: a sequence one base away is much more abundant. The V and J genes are TRBV5-8 and TRBJ1-2; D uncertain. The CDR3 sequence is 12 residues long. The germline V gene encodes CDR1 SGHTS and CDR2 YDEGEE. The chain's CDR3 is CASSLGVAGYPF. DNA for the CDR3: TGTGCCAGCAGCTTGGGAGTTGCTGGCTACCCCTTC.

In this sample, this clonotype turned up many times. The V call is TRBV5-1, the J call TRBJ2-1, with D tentatively TRBD1 (6 bases). V was pared by 0 bases and J by 7 bases, with 14 bases between. Germline values: CDR1 SGHRS, CDR2 YFSETQ. There are 15 residues in the CDR3. Written as DNA, the CDR3 is TGCGCCAGCAGCTTGGCTGGGGGCGCAAAAAATGAGCAGTTCTTC. Its translation: CASSLAGGAKNEQFF.

This rearrangement joins TRBV30 to TRBJ1-3, with TRBD1 matching over 7 bases. Losses at the gene ends were 7 bases for V and 0 bases for J; bases not matched to a gene: 6. This CDR3 has 14 amino acids. Per the germline V gene, CDR1 is GTSNPN and CDR2 is SVGIG (reference sequence). The CDR3 DNA sequence: TGTGCCTCCTCACAGGGGCACTCTGGAAACACCATATATTTT. Translating gives CASSQGHSGNTIYF. Filled out from reference TRBV30 and TRBJ1-3, the complete variable domain reads SQTIHQWPATLVQPVGSPLSLECTVEGTSNPNLYWYRQAAGRGLQLLFYSVGIGQISSEVPQNLSASRPQDRQFILSSKKLLLSDSGFYLCASSQGHSGNTIYFGEGSWLTVV.

This clonotype has ten or more counts. The chain joins TRBV9 to TRBJ2-5; a possible D gene is TRBD2 (6 bases). The length of the CDR3 is 13 residues. Germline V CDR1 and CDR2: SGDLS, YYNGEE. The V gene lost 0 bases and the J gene lost 5 bases, with 8 bases spanning the gap. CDR3 in DNA: TGTGCCAGCAGCGTAGCCGGGAGCGAGACCCAGTACTTC. Protein sequence: CASSVAGSETQYF.

This clonotype was seen at least ten times. The V call is TRBV7-9, the J call TRBJ1-2; D is possibly TRBD1 (5 bases). CDR1 is SEHNR and CDR2 is FQNEAQ in the germline V gene (reference sequence). Trimming shortened V by 5 bases and J by 2 bases, and 9 bases separated the two germline ends. The CDR3 is 13 residues long. For the CDR3, the DNA is TGTGCCAGCAGCCTGACAGTGAACTATGGCTACACCTTC. This gives the protein CASSLTVNYGYTF.

The sample holds many counts of this clonotype. The V call is TRBV12-3 or TRBV12-4, the J call TRBJ1-2, with TRBD1 matching over 9 bases. The trim removed 3 bases at V and 0 bases at J, leaving 8 bases unmatched. The length of the CDR3 is 17 residues. CDR3 in DNA: TGTGCCAGCAGTTTCTGGACAGGGGAGGGGGCTAACTATGGCTACACCTTC. Protein: CASSFWTGEGANYGYTF.

This clonotype was seen ten or more times. The chain couples TRBV7-3 to TRBJ2-7; 7 bases align to TRBD2. CDR1 and CDR2 (germline): SGHTA, FQGTGA. The CDR3 totals 16 residues. The J segment lost 2 bases and the V segment lost 5 bases, leaving 12 bases of the junction unmatched. CDR3 nucleotides: TGTGCCAGCAGCCCCGGTGGACTAGTTCCCACCTACGAGCAGTACTTC. The encoded protein is CASSPGGLVPTYEQYF. The full variable domain, completed using reference TRBV7-3 and TRBJ2-7, is GAGVSQTPSNKVTEKGKYVELRCDPISGHTALYWYRQSLGQGPEFLIYFQGTGAADDSGLPNDRFFAVRPEGSVSTLKIQRTERGDSAVYLCASSPGGLVPTYEQYFGPGTRLTVT.

This clonotype was observed many times. The rearrangement uses TRBV2 and TRBJ2-1; possibly TRBD2 for D (5 bases). V gave up 7 bases and J gave up 6 bases, with 10 bases separating them. Germline loops: CDR1 SNHLY, CDR2 FYNNEI. The CDR3 loop spans 12 amino acids. The chain's CDR3 is CASIGGSNEQFF. In DNA, the CDR3 is TGTGCCAGCATTGGAGGTTCCAATGAGCAGTTCTTC.

This clonotype was detected ten times or more. The chain uses TRBV5-1 and TRBJ1-2, with 10 bases lining up with TRBD1. The CDR3 spans 14 residues. Germline-derived CDR1 and CDR2 are SGHRS and YFSETQ. V lost 4 bases to trimming and J lost 4 bases; unmatched junction nucleotides: 4. CDR3 amino acids: CASSAGQGPYGYTF. DNA for the CDR3: TGCGCCAGCAGCGCGGGACAGGGGCCCTATGGCTACACCTTC. Based on the CDR3 plus reference TRBV5-1 and TRBJ1-2, the full variable domain is KAGVTQTPRYLIKTRGQQVTLSCSPISGHRSVSWYQQTPGQGLQFLFEYFSETQRNKGNFPGRFSGRQFSNSRSEMNVSTLELGDSALYLCASSAGQGPYGYTFGSGTRLTVV.

This clonotype was detected many times. The chain couples TRBV4-1 to TRBJ2-1; TRBD1 aligns across 9 bases. The CDR3 consists of 17 residues. CDR1 is MGHRA and CDR2 is YSYEKL in the germline V gene. Germline trimming cut 0 bases from V and 9 bases from J; bases unmatched to any gene: 12. The CDR3 reads CASSQEGGQGGWGEQFF. The DNA for the CDR3 is TGCGCCAGCAGCCAAGAGGGGGGACAGGGAGGTTGGGGTGAGCAGTTCTTC.